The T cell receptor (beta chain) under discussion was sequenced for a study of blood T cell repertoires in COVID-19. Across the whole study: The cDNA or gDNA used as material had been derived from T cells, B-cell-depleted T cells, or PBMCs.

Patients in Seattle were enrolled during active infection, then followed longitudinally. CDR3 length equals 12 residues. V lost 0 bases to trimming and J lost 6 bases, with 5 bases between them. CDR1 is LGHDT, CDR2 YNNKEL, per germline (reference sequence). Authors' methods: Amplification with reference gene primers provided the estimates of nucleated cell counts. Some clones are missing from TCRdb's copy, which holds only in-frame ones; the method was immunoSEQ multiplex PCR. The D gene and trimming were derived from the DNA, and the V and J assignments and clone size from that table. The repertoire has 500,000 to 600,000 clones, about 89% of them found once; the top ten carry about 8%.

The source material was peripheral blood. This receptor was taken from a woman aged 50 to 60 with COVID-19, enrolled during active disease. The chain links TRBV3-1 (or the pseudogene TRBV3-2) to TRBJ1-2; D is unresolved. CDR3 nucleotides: TGTGCCAGCAGCCAAGACCTTCATGGCTACACCTTC. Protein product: CASSQDLHGYTF.